The 16 T cell receptor beta chains listed next were all sequenced from one sample in a study of tumor-infiltrating lymphocytes in localized non-small cell lung cancer. Data came from immunoSEQ multiplex PCR; TCRdb stores just in-frame clones and leaves some out. This table has roughly 15,000 clones, around 75% appearing once. Material: lung tumor tissue. These receptor sequences come from a human donor with non-small cell lung cancer.

This chain links TRBV28 with TRBJ2-7; 8 bases are shared with TRBD2. This CDR3 spans 16 amino acids. Germline V CDR1 and CDR2: MDHEN, SYDVKM. Trimming removed 3 bases from V and 4 bases from J; junction bases left unmatched: 11. The CDR3 loop is CASSFATAGVGYEQYF. The CDR3 DNA reads TGTGCCAGCAGTTTCGCTACAGCGGGAGTAGGTTACGAGCAGTACTTC.

The rearrangement uses TRBV7-9 and TRBJ2-5; TRBD2 matches 11 bases. There are 16 residues in the CDR3. V was pared by 0 bases and J by 4 bases, with 4 bases of the junction left unmatched. Germline CDR1 reads SEHNR; CDR2 reads FQNEAQ (reference sequence). For the CDR3, the DNA is TGTGCCAGCAGCTTAGCGGTAGCGGGAGGGAGAGAGACCCAGTACTTC. Residues: CASSLAVAGGRETQYF.

In this sample, this clone is medium-sized (0.01 to 0.1%). The genes are TRBV10-2 and TRBJ2-1; 11 bases agree with TRBD2. Germline loops: CDR1 WSHSY, CDR2 SAAADI. This CDR3 has 15 amino acids. V was pared by 4 bases and J by 6 bases, with 5 bases of the junction left unmatched. CDR3 amino acids: CASSVLAGASNEQFF. DNA for the CDR3: TGCGCCAGCAGTGTACTAGCGGGAGCGAGCAATGAGCAGTTCTTC.

V is TRBV29-1 and J is TRBJ1-1; D possibly corresponds to TRBD1 (6 bases). V gave up 4 bases and J gave up 3 bases, with 21 bases separating them. Germline CDR1 SQVTM, CDR2 ANQGSEA. CDR3 length: 16 residues. For the CDR3, the DNA is TGCAGCGTTGTAGGGGGGCGCATACCGAGGGACACTGAAGCTTTCTTT. It is translated as CSVVGGRIPRDTEAFF.

The gene calls are TRBV28 and TRBJ2-3; a possible D gene is TRBD2 (6 bases). V gave up 7 bases and J gave up 1 base, with 18 bases separating them. The length of the CDR3 is 16 residues. The germline V gene has CDR1 MDHEN and CDR2 SYDVKM. The CDR3 bases are TGTGCCAGCAAACTAGGTTCGGGAGTGGGCACAGATACGCAGTATTTT. Its translation: CASKLGSGVGTDTQYF.

The chain carries TRBV19 and TRBJ2-7, with unresolved D. Germline V gene sequence: CDR1 LNHDA, CDR2 SQIVND (reference sequence). The V and J ends lost 5 bases and 0 bases respectively, with 2 bases between them. CDR3 size: 11 residues. CDR3 nucleotides: TGTGCCAGTAGTTACTCCTACGAGCAGTACTTC. This sequence encodes CASSYSYEQYF.

This sequence joins TRBV19 and TRBJ2-7, with D possibly being TRBD1 (5 bases). CDR3 size: 13 residues. Looked up from germline, CDR1 is LNHDA and CDR2 is SQIVND (reference sequence). Between the trimmed V and J ends, which lost 3 bases and 3 bases, there was a span of 9 bases. The CDR3 DNA sequence: TGTGCCAGTAGTATTCAGACAGACTACGAGCAGTACTTC. It translates to CASSIQTDYEQYF.

This chain uses TRBV30 with TRBJ2-5; D perhaps matches TRBD1 (6 bases). V was cut by 7 bases and J by 2 bases, with 14 bases left in between. The CDR3 length is 13 residues. Germline V CDR1 and CDR2: GTSNPN, SVGIG (reference sequence). The CDR3 DNA follows: TGTGCCTCGAACAGGGTCGCACAAGAGACCCAGTACTTC. Translating gives CASNRVAQETQYF. The complete variable domain, with remaining parts taken from reference TRBV30 and TRBJ2-5, reads SQTIHQWPATLVQPVGSPLSLECTVEGTSNPNLYWYRQAAGRGLQLLFYSVGIGQISSEVPQNLSASRPQDRQFILSSKKLLLSDSGFYLCASNRVAQETQYFGPGTRLLVL.

The chain employs TRBV7-9 and TRBJ1-5, with D hard to call. The CDR3 spans 14 residues. The V and J ends lost 2 bases and 5 bases respectively, with 10 bases between them. Germline V CDR1 and CDR2: SEHNR, FQNEAQ (reference sequence). CDR3 DNA sequence: TGTGCCAGCAGCTTAAAGGATGTAGATCAGCCCCAGCATTTT. Translation: CASSLKDVDQPQHF.

This sequence joins TRBV30 and TRBJ1-3; no definite D call. The V gene lost 2 bases and the J gene lost 0 bases, with 2 bases spanning the gap. The CDR3 spans 12 residues. CDR1 is GTSNPN, CDR2 SVGIG, per germline (reference sequence). The CDR3 DNA follows: TGTGCCTGGAGTCCCTCTGGAAACACCATATATTTT. Its translation: CAWSPSGNTIYF.

The chain combines TRBV7-3 with TRBJ2-2, with 8 bases lining up with TRBD1. The CDR3 length is 17 residues. Germline CDR1 is SGHTA and CDR2 is FQGTGA. V lost 5 bases to trimming and J lost 6 bases; unmatched junction nucleotides: 14. CDR3 residues: CASSAGQGRGPPGELFF. The CDR3 nucleotides read TGTGCCAGCAGCGCCGGACAGGGTCGGGGGCCCCCCGGGGAGCTGTTTTTT.

The sample holds a few counts of this clone. V gene TRBV7-9 combines with J gene TRBJ1-1; a possible D gene is TRBD1 (6 bases). The CDR3 contains 14 residues. The germline V gene encodes CDR1 SEHNR and CDR2 FQNEAQ (reference sequence). Trimming left V 6 bases short and J 2 bases short, with 13 bases between. The CDR3 region has the DNA TGTGCCAGCAGTCAGAGGGGGGAAAACACTGAAGCTTTCTTT. Residues: CASSQRGENTEAFF.

This clone was observed a few times. This chain links TRBV7-8 with TRBJ1-2; D ambiguous. V was cut by 5 bases and J by 8 bases, with 18 bases left in between. Looked up from germline, CDR1 is SGHVS and CDR2 is FQNEAQ. This CDR3 comprises 14 residues. The CDR3 nucleotides are TGTGCCAGCAGCCCATTGGCCGCGTCGCTGGGCTACACCTTC. Translation gives CASSPLAASLGYTF.

The rearrangement uses TRBV9 and TRBJ2-2; D is perhaps TRBD2 (5 bases). CDR3 length equals 16 residues. The V end was cut by 0 bases, the J end by 0 bases, with 9 bases between. Germline loops: CDR1 SGDLS, CDR2 YYNGEE. The CDR3 loop reads CASSVVGLTNTGELFF. DNA of the CDR3: TGTGCCAGCAGCGTAGTTGGACTCACGAACACCGGGGAGCTGTTTTTT.

A single count supports this clone. The rearrangement uses TRBV5-1 and TRBJ2-7, with 8 bases fitting TRBD1. Per the germline V gene, CDR1 is SGHRS and CDR2 is YFSETQ. There are 14 residues in the CDR3. J gave up 2 bases and V 0 bases, and 1 base lay outside the gene matches. The chain's CDR3 is CASSLAGGAYEQYF. CDR3 nucleotides: TGCGCCAGCAGCTTGGCAGGGGGCGCCTACGAGCAGTACTTC.

The CDR3 reads CASRAALGELFF. The CDR3 DNA reads TGTGCCAGCAGGGCGGCCCTCGGGGAGCTGTTTTTT. The rearrangement joins TRBV2 to TRBJ2-2, with D unresolved. This CDR3 is 12 amino acids long. CDR1 and CDR2 (germline): SNHLY, FYNNEI. Trimming pared 6 bases from V and 7 bases from J, leaving 9 bases between.